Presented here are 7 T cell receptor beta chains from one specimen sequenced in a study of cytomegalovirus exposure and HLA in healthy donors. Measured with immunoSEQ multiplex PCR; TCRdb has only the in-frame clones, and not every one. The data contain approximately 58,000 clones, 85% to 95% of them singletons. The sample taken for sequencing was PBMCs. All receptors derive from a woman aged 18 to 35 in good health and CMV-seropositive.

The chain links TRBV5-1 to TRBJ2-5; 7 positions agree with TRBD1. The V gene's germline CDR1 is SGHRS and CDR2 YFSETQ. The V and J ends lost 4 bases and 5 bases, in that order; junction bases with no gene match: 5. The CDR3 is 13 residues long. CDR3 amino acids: CASSPQTGETQYF. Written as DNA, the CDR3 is TGCGCCAGCAGCCCCCAGACAGGGGAGACCCAGTACTTC.

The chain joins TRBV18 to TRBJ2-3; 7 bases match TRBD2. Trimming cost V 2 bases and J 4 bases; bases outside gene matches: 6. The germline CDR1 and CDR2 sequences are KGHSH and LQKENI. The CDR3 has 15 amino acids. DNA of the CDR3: TGTGCCAGCTCACCAGGCGGGAGTGGCGCAGATACGCAGTATTTT. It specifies CASSPGGSGADTQYF.

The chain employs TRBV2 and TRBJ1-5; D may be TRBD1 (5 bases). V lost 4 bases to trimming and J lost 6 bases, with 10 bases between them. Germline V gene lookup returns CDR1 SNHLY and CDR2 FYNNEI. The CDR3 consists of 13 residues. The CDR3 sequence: CASSGGVSQPQHF. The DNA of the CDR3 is TGTGCCAGCAGTGGGGGGGTCAGTCAGCCCCAGCATTTT.

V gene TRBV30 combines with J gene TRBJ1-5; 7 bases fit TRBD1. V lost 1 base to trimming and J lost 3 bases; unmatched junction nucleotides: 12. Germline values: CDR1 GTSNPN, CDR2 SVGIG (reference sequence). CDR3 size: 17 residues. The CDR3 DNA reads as TGTGCCTGGAGTGAAAACTACGGGACAGTAACCAATCAGCCCCAGCATTTT. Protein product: CAWSENYGTVTNQPQHF.

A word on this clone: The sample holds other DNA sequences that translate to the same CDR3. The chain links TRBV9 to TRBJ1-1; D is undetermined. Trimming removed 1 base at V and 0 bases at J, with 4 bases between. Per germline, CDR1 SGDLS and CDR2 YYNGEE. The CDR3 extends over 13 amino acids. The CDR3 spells CASSVSVNTEAFF. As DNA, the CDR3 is TGTGCCAGCAGCGTATCAGTGAACACTGAAGCTTTCTTT.

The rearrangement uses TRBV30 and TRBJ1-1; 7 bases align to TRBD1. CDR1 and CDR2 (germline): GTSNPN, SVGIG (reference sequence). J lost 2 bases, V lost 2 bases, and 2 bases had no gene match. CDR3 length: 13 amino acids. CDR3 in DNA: TGTGCCTGGAGTAGGGACAGTAACACTGAAGCTTTCTTT. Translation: CAWSRDSNTEAFF. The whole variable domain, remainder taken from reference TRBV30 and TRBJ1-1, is SQTIHQWPATLVQPVGSPLSLECTVEGTSNPNLYWYRQAAGRGLQLLFYSVGIGQISSEVPQNLSASRPQDRQFILSSKKLLLSDSGFYLCAWSRDSNTEAFFGQGTRLTVV.

The CDR3 is CASSKLAGDGETQYF. The CDR3 bases are TGTGCCAGCAGCAAACTAGCGGGAGACGGGGAGACCCAGTACTTC. This chain links TRBV21-1 with TRBJ2-5; TRBD2, as called in the table, went unchecked against the DNA. TRBV21-1 is described as a pseudogene. CDR3 size: 15 residues.